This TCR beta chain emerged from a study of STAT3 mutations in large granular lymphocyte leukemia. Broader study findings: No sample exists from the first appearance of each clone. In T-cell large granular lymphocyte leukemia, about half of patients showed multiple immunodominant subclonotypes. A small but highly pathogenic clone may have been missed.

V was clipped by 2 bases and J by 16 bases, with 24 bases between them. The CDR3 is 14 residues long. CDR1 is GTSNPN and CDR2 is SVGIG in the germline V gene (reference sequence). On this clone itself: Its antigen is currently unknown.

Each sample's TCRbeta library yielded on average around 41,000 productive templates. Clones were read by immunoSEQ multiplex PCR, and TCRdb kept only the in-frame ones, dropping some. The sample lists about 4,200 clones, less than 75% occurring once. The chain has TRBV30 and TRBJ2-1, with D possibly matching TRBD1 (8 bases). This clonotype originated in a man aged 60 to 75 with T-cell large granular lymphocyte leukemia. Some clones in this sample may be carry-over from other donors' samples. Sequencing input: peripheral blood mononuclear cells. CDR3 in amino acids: CAWSPRGRQGFSFF. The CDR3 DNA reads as TGTGCCTGGAGTCCGCGCGGGAGACAGGGGTTCAGTTTCTTC.